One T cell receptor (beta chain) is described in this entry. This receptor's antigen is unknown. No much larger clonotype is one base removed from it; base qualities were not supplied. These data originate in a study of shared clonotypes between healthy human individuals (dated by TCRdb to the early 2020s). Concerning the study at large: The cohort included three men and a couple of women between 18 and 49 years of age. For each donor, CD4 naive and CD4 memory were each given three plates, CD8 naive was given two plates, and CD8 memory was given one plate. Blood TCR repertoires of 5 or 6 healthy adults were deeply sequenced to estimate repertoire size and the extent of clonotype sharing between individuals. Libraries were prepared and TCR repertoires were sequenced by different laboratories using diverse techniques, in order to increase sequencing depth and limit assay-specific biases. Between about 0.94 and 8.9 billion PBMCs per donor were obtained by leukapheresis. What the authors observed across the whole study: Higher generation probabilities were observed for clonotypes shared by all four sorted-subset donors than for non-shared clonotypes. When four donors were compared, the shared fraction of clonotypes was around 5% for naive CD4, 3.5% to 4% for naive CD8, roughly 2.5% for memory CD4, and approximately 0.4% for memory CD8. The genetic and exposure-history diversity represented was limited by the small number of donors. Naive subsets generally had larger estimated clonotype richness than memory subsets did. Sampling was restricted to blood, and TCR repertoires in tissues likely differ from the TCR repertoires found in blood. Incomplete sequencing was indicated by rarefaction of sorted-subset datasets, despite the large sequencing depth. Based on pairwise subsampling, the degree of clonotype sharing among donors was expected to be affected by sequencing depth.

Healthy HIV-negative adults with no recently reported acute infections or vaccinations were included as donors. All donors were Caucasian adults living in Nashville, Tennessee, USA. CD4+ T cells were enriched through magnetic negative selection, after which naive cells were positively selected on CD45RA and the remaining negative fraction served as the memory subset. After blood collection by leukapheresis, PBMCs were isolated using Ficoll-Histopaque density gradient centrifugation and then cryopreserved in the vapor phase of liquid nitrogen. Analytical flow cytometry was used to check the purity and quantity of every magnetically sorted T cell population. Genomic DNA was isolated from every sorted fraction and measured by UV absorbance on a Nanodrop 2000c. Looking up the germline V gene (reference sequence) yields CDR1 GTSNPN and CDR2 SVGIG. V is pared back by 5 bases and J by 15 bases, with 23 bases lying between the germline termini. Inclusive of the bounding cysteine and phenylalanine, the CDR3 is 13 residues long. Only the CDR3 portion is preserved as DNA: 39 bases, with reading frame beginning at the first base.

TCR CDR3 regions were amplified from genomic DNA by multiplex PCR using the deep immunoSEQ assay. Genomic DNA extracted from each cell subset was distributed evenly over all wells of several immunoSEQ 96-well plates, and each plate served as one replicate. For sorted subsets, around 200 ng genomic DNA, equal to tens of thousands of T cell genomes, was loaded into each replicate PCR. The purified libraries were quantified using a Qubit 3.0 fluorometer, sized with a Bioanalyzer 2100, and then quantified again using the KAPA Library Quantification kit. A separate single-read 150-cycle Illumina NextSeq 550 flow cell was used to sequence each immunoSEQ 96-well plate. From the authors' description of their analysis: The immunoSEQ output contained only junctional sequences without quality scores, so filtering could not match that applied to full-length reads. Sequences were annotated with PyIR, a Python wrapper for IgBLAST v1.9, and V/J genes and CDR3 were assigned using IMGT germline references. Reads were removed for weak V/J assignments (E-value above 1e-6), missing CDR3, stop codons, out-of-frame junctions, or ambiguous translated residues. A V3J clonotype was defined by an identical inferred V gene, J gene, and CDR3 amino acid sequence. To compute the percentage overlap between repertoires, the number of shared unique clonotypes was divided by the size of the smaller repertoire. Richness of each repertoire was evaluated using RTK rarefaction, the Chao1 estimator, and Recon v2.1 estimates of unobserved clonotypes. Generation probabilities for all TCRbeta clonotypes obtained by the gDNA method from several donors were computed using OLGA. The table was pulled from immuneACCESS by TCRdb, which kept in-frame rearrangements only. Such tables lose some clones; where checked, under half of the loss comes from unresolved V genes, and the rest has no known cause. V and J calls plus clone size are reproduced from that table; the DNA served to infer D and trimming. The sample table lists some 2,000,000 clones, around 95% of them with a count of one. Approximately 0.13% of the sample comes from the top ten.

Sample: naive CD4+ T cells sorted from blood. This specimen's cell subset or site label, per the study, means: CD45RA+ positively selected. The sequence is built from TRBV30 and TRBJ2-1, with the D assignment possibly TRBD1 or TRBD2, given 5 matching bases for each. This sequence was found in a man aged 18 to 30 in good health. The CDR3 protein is CAWGSYGGDTRFF. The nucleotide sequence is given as TGTGCCTGGGGTTCCTATGGGGGAGACACACGGTTCTTC.